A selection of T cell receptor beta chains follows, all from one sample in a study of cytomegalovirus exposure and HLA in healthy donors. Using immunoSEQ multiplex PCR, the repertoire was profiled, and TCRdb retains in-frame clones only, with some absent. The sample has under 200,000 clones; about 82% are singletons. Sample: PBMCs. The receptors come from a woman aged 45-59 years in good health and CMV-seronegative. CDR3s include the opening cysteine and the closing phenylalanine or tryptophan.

CASSSSTDTQYF,TRBV11-2
CAIRRDSDYGYTF,TRBV10-3
CASSAGLQNEQFF,TRBV13
CASSVTSGRVGETQYF,TRBV9
CSVLLVTEAFF,TRBV29-1
CASSLAAGRTGELFF,TRBV5-1
CASSHRQGYEQYF,TRBV4-1
CASSLRDSPYEQYF,TRBV5-4
CASSPASGPNTGELFF,TRBV7-7
CASSVGLAGGEGYEQYF,TRBV9
CASSQAGNQPQHF,TRBV7-9
CASSEDHAGRGYF,TRBV6-1
CASSSPTRWGEQFF,TRBV27
CASSLATGLGVEQFF,TRBV7-9
CASSQDNGRDVNQETQYF,TRBV4-2
CASSVGTGNIQYF,TRBV2
CASSDSSITGELFF,TRBV6-4
CASSIIGTGNHEQYF,TRBV7-9